This entry describes one T cell receptor beta chain. Its antigen is not known. These data belong to a study of monozygotic twins with cystic fibrosis. The data were produced by immunoSEQ multiplex PCR, yet TCRdb's version contains in-frame clones alone and is incomplete. The repertoire holds roughly 28,000 clones, about 85% seen once, with about 0.95% in the top ten. Study observations and caveats: Co-twins had the most similar V usage for 13 of 16 pairs, J for 8.

The CDR3 consists of 13 residues. Germline CDR1 reads MNHEY; CDR2 reads SMNVEV (reference sequence). V was pared by 0 bases and J by 2 bases, with 4 bases between. This TCR was sampled from a girl between 2 and 10 years old with cystic fibrosis. The chain carries TRBV27 and TRBJ1-2; D not certain. The sample comprised blood. This chain's CDR3 is CASSLSGNYGYTF. The CDR3 region has the DNA TGTGCCAGCAGTTTATCCGGGAACTATGGCTACACCTTC.